Below, 14 T cell receptor beta chains from the same sample are listed, as sequenced in a study of blood T cell repertoires in COVID-19. Clones were read by immunoSEQ multiplex PCR, and TCRdb kept only the in-frame ones, dropping some. The sample lists approximately 20,000 clones; 86% were seen once. Material: peripheral blood. Receptors originate from a man between 65 and 80 years old with acute or convalescent COVID-19.

The chain has TRBV10-3 and TRBJ2-7; 11 bases agree with TRBD2. Germline V gene data show CDR1 as ENHRY and CDR2 as SYGVKD. The CDR3 has 22 residues. After removal of 3 bases from V and 1 base from J, the junction contained 23 bases not matched to a gene. The CDR3 is CAISDHIGFLRLAGIPSYEQYF. In DNA, the CDR3 is TGTGCCATCAGTGACCACATCGGGTTTCTTCGACTAGCGGGGATTCCGTCCTACGAGCAGTACTTC.

This clone was seen a few times. This chain joins TRBV5-8 and TRBJ2-3; TRBD2 matches at 8 bases. Per the germline V gene, CDR1 is SGHTS and CDR2 is YDEGEE. Losses at the gene ends were 7 bases for V and 2 bases for J; bases not matched to a gene: 6. This CDR3 is built from 14 residues. CDR3 nucleotides: TGTGCCAGCGCACTAGCGGCCGTCACAGATACGCAGTATTTT. Encoded protein: CASALAAVTDTQYF.

This clone is a singleton in its sample. This sequence joins TRBV29-1 and TRBJ2-5, with 7 nucleotides matching TRBD2. The length of the CDR3 is 13 residues. V dropped 3 bases and J dropped 5; count of bases not matched to a gene: 6. Germline V gene data show CDR1 as SQVTM and CDR2 as ANQGSEA. Here the CDR3 reads CSVDGRERETQYF. The CDR3 bases are TGCAGCGTTGATGGGCGGGAGAGGGAGACCCAGTACTTC.

This clone was seen a single time. The CDR3 spells CASSFTGVVYEQYF. CDR3 nucleotides: TGTGCCAGCAGCTTCACAGGGGTAGTCTACGAGCAGTACTTC. V is TRBV7-9 and J is TRBJ2-7, with 7 bases lining up with TRBD1. V shed 3 bases and J 3 bases; nucleotides not matched to a gene: 5. The CDR3 has 14 residues. Germline CDR1 and CDR2: SEHNR and FQNEAQ (reference sequence).

The CDR3 DNA reads TGTGCCAGCAGCTTAGAGAGGGAATGGGGATATGGCTACACCTTC. This translates into CASSLEREWGYGYTF. The rearrangement uses TRBV7-2 and TRBJ1-2, with no clear D. CDR3 size: 15 residues. The ends were cut back, 1 base at V and 5 bases at J, with 14 bases in the middle. CDR1 SGHTA and CDR2 FQGNSA come from the germline V gene.

The rearrangement uses TRBV28 and TRBJ1-2, with 7 nucleotides matching TRBD1. The CDR3 extends over 14 amino acids. The germline V gene has CDR1 MDHEN and CDR2 SYDVKM. V gave up 6 bases and J gave up 5 bases; unmatched junction bases: 9. CDR3 sequence reads: CASSLGQKLYGYTF. CDR3 DNA sequence: TGTGCCAGCAGCTTGGGACAGAAGTTGTATGGCTACACCTTC.

The chain links TRBV18 to TRBJ2-1; D possibly corresponds to TRBD2 (6 bases). Deletions cut 6 bases from V and 7 bases from J, with 19 bases between. CDR3 length: 15 residues. Per the germline V gene, CDR1 is KGHSH and CDR2 is LQKENI. CDR3 DNA: TGTGCCAGCTCGCCCAACCCGGGACTCCAAAATGAGCAGTTCTTC. Its translation is CASSPNPGLQNEQFF.

The V call is TRBV20-1, the J call TRBJ2-1, with no clear D. Trimming stripped 8 bases from V and 6 bases from J, with 8 bases between. The CDR3 length is 10 residues. CDR1 and CDR2 from the germline V gene are DFQATT and SNEGSKA (reference sequence). CDR3 coding DNA: TGCAGTCCGACTGGCAATGAGCAGTTCTTC. Amino acids: CSPTGNEQFF.

V is TRBV7-2 and J is TRBJ2-7; 10 bases align to TRBD2. Germline trimming cut 3 bases from V and 7 bases from J; bases unmatched to any gene: 9. The CDR3 contains 15 residues. CDR1 SGHTA and CDR2 FQGNSA come from the germline V gene. The CDR3 is CASSFSGAGGLEQYF. The CDR3 region has the DNA TGTGCCAGCAGCTTTAGCGGAGCGGGAGGGCTGGAGCAGTACTTC.

V gene TRBV2 combines with J gene TRBJ1-6; D gene uncertain. Trimming removed 4 bases at V and 7 bases at J, with 11 bases between. Germline V gene lookup returns CDR1 SNHLY and CDR2 FYNNEI. This CDR3 is 14 amino acids long. CDR3 DNA sequence: TGTGCCAGCAGTGCTAGTCGGAACAATTCACCCCTCCACTTT. It yields the protein CASSASRNNSPLHF.

This chain links TRBV14 with TRBJ2-7, with a tentative D call TRBD1 (6 bases). The V end was cut by 4 bases, the J end by 3 bases, with 16 bases between. The CDR3 contains 15 residues. In germline, CDR1 is SGHDN, CDR2 FVKESK. In nucleotides, the CDR3 is TGTGCCAGCAGCCCAGGGGACGTAAGACTCTACGAGCAGTACTTC. As protein: CASSPGDVRLYEQYF.

A single count supports this clone. CDR3 amino acids: CASSFHSTEAFF. The CDR3 nucleotides are TGTGCCAGCAGCTTCCACAGTACTGAAGCTTTCTTT. The chain recombines TRBV13 with TRBJ1-1; D is unresolved. The CDR3 runs 12 residues. The germline V and J ends were trimmed by 3 bases and 5 bases, with 7 bases remaining between them. Germline values: CDR1 PRHDT, CDR2 FYEKMQ (reference sequence).

A single count supports this clone. The rearrangement joins TRBV27 to TRBJ2-7, with TRBD1 matching over 8 bases. Germline V gene lookup returns CDR1 MNHEY and CDR2 SMNVEV (reference sequence). V lost 2 bases, J lost 5 bases, and 11 bases stayed unmatched. The CDR3 extends over 16 amino acids. This CDR3 is CASSLGVTGAVHEQYF. The CDR3 DNA reads as TGTGCCAGCAGTTTAGGAGTGACAGGGGCTGTCCACGAGCAGTACTTC.

Comments on this clone: One end of the junction does not line up with germline, which may come from a read error. This sequence joins TRBV11-2 and TRBJ2-5; 7 nucleotides agree with TRBD1. In germline, CDR1 is SGHAT, CDR2 FQNNGV. The CDR3 contains 13 residues. In nucleotides, the CDR3 is TGTGCCAGCTCGAAGGGGGCCAGAGAGGCCCAGTACTTC. It is translated as CASSKGAREAQYF.